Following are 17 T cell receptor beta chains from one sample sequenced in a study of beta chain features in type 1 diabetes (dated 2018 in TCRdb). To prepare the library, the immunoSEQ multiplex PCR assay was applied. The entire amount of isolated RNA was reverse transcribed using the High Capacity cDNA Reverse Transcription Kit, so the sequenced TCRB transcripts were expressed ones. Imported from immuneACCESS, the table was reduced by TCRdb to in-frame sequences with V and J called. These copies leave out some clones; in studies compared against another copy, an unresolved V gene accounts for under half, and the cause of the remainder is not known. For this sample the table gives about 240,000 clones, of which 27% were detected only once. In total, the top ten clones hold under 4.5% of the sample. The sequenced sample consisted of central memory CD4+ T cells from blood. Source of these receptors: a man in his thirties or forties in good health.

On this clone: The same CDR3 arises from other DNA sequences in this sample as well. The CDR3 DNA is TGCGCCAGCAGCTTGGAGGGGGAGACCCAGTACTTC. This encodes CASSLEGETQYF. The chain links TRBV5-1 to TRBJ2-5; a possible D gene is TRBD1 (5 bases). V was shortened by 0 bases and J by 5 bases, with 5 bases between the two germline ends. CDR1 is SGHRS, CDR2 YFSETQ, per germline. This CDR3 is built from 12 residues.

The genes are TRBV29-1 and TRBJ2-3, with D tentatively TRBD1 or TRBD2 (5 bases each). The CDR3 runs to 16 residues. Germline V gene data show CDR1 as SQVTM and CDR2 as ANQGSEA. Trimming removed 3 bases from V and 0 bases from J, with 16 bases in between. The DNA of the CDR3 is TGCAGCGTTGATTCCACGGCAGGGAGTAGCACAGATACGCAGTATTTT. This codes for CSVDSTAGSSTDTQYF.

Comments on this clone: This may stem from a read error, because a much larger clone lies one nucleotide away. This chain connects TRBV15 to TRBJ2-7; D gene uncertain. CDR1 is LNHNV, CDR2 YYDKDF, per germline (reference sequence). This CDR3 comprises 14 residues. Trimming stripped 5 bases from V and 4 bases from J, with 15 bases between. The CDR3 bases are TGTGCCACCAGCGCCCCCGGGTCTCCATACGAGCAGTACTTC. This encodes CATSAPGSPYEQYF.

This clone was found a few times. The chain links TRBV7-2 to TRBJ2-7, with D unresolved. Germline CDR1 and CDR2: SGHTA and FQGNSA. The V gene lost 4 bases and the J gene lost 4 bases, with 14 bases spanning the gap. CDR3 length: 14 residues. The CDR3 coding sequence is TGTGCCAGCAGCTCGACGGTGGGTTTTTACGAGCAGTACTTC. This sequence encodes CASSSTVGFYEQYF. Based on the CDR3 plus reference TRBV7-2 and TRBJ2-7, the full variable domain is GAGVSQSPSNKVTEKGKDVELRCDPISGHTALYWYRQSLGQGLEFLIYFQGNSAPDKSGLPSDRFSAERTGGSVSTLTIQRTQQEDSAVYLCASSSTVGFYEQYFGPGTRLTVT.

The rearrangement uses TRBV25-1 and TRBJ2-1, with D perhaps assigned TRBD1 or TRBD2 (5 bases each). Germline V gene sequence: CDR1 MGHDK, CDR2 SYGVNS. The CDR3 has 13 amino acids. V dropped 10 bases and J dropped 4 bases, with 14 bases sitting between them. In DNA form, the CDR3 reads TGTGCCACATCAGGGCGAGGGTACAATGAGCAGTTCTTC. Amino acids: CATSGRGYNEQFF. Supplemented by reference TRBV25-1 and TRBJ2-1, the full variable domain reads EADIYQTPRYLVIGTGKKITLECSQTMGHDKMYWYQQDPGMELHLIHYSYGVNSTEKGDLSSESTVSRIRTEHFPLTLESARPSHTSQYLCATSGRGYNEQFFGPGTRLTVL.

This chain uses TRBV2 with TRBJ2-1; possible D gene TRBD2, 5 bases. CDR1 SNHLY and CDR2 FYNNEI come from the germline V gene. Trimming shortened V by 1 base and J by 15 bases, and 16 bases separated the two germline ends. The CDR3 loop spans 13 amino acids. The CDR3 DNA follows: TGTGCCAGCAGTGAAGTGGAACAGAGGGTTGTGTTCTTC. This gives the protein CASSEVEQRVVFF. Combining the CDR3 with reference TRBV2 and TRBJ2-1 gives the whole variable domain EPEVTQTPSHQVTQMGQEVILRCVPISNHLYFYWYRQILGQKVEFLVSFYNNEISEKSEIFDDQFSVERPDGSNFTLKIRSTKLEDSAMYFCASSEVEQRVVFFGPGTRLTVL.

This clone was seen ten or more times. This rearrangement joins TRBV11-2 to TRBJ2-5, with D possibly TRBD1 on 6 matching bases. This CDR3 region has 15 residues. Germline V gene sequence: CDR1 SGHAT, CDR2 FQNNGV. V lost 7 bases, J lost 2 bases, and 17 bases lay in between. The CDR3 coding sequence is TGTGCCAGCACCTCGACTATGGGGGCTCAAGAGACCCAGTACTTC. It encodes CASTSTMGAQETQYF.

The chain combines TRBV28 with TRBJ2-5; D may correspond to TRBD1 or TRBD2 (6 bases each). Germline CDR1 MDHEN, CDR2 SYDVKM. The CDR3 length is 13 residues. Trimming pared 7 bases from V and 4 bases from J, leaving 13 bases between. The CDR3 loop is CASMRGDGETQYF. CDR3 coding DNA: TGTGCCAGCATGAGGGGGGACGGAGAGACCCAGTACTTC.

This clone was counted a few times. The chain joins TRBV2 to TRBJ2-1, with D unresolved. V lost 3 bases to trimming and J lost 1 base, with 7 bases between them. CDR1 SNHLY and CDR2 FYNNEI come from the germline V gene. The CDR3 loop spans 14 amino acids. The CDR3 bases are TGTGCCAGCAGTGACAGACCTTCCTACAATGAGCAGTTCTTC. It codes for CASSDRPSYNEQFF.

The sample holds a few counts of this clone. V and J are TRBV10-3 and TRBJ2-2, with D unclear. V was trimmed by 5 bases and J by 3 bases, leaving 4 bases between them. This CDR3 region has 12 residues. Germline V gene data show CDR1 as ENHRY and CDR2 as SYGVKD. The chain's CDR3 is CAISWDTGELFF. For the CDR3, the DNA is TGTGCCATCAGTTGGGACACCGGGGAGCTGTTTTTT.

CDR3 nucleotide sequence: TGTGCCAGTAACAAGGGGGACAGAGACTATGGCTACACCTTC. This sequence encodes CASNKGDRDYGYTF. The chain couples TRBV19 to TRBJ1-2; 7 bases map to TRBD1. J gave up 3 bases and V 7 bases, and 8 bases lay outside the gene matches. CDR1 is LNHDA and CDR2 is SQIVND in the germline V gene (reference sequence). The CDR3 length is 14 residues.

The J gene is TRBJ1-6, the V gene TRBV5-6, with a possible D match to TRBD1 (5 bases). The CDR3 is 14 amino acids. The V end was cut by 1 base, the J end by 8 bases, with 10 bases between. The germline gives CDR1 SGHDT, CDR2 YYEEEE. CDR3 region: CASSLQGWDSPLHF. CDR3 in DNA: TGTGCCAGCAGCTTGCAGGGATGGGATTCACCCCTCCACTTT.

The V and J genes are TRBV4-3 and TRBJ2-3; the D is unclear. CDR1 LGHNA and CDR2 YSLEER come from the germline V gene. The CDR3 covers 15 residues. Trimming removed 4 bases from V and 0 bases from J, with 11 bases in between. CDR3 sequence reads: CASSPFGPSTDTQYF. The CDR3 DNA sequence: TGCGCCAGCAGCCCCTTTGGCCCTAGCACAGATACGCAGTATTTT.

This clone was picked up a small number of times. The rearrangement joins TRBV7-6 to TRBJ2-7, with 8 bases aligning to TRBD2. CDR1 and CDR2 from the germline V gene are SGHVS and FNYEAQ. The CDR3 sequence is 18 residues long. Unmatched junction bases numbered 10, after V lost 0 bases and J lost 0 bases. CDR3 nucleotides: TGTGCCAGCAGCTTAGCGATGGGGATAGCGGGACCCTCCTACGAGCAGTACTTC. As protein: CASSLAMGIAGPSYEQYF.

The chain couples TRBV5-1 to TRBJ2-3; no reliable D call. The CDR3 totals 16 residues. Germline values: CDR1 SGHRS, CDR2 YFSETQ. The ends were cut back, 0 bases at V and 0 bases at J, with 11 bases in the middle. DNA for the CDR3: TGCGCCAGCAGCTTGGGTACTTCTACTAGCACAGATACGCAGTATTTT. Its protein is CASSLGTSTSTDTQYF.

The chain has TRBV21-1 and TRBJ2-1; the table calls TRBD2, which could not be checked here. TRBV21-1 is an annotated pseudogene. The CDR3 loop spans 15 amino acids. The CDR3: CASSKSRRAASPGFF. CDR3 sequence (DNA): TGTGCCAGCAGCAAATCTCGTCGTGCGGCCTCCCCCGGGTTCTTC.

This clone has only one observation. The DNA for the CDR3 is TGTGCTGATGTCCAGGGCTCCACTGAAGCTTTCTTT. Amino acids: CADVQGSTEAFF. V gene TRBV6-1 combines with J gene TRBJ1-1, with a tentative D call TRBD1 (5 bases). CDR1 is MNHNS, CDR2 SASEGT, per germline. The CDR3 covers 12 residues.